The 25 T cell receptor beta chains presented below share a single source sample, sequenced in a study of blood T cells in healthy people across ages. With a J-beta primer mix and a sample-barcoded 5' primer, a second PCR ran about 6 to 11 cycles. TCRdb reprocessed the 5' RACE reads with MiXCR, giving one entry per CDR3 protein. The sample records hundreds of thousands of distinct CDR3 sequences, 56% being singletons. Material: blood. The source is a man aged 40-55 years in good health.

The V call is TRBV29-1, the J call TRBJ1-1; the D gene is possibly TRBD1 (6 bases). Germline V gene lookup returns CDR1 SQVTM and CDR2 ANQGSEA. The CDR3 is made up of 11 amino acids. The V gene lost 8 bases and the J gene lost 5 bases, with 12 bases spanning the gap. CDR3 coding DNA: TGCAGCAACAGGGTAGGGACTGAAGCTTTCTTT. This codes for CSNRVGTEAFF.

The gene calls are TRBV12-5 and TRBJ2-1, with D unclear. Trimming pared 0 bases from V and 5 bases from J, leaving 8 bases between. In germline, CDR1 is LGHNT, CDR2 FRNRAP. This CDR3 has 14 amino acids. The CDR3 DNA follows: TGTGCTAGTGGTTTGGTAACCGCTAACAATGAGCAGTTCTTC. It yields the protein CASGLVTANNEQFF. The full variable domain, in which reference TRBV12-5 and TRBJ2-1 provide the parts outside the CDR3, is DARVTQTPRHKVTEMGQEVTMRCQPILGHNTVFWYRQTMMQGLELLAYFRNRAPLDDSGMPKDRFSAEMPDATLATLKIQPSEPRDSAVYFCASGLVTANNEQFFGPGTRLTVL.

The V and J genes are TRBV6-1 and TRBJ1-1; the D is unclear. The CDR3 is 14 amino acids. The V end was cut by 8 bases, the J end by 0 bases, with 13 bases between. The V gene's germline CDR1 is MNHNS and CDR2 SASEGT. CDR3 DNA sequence: TGTGCCAGCGTGAGGTTTGCCCTGAACACTGAAGCTTTCTTT. Protein: CASVRFALNTEAFF.

The J gene is TRBJ1-4, the V gene TRBV7-2; TRBD1 is a possible D gene (5 bases). Germline-derived CDR1 and CDR2 are SGHTA and FQGNSA. The germline V and J ends were trimmed by 4 bases and 3 bases, with 9 bases remaining between them. The length of the CDR3 is 14 residues. The CDR3 sequence: CASSSGTANEKLFF. The CDR3 region has the DNA TGTGCCAGCAGCTCCGGGACCGCTAATGAAAAACTGTTTTTT.

This clonotype was seen only a few times. The J gene is TRBJ2-4, the V gene TRBV12-3 or TRBV12-4, with 7 bases matching TRBD1. The end of the DNA aligns better with TRBJ2-7, so the J call may be wrong. CDR3 length: 13 residues. DNA for the CDR3: TGTGCCAGCACTAGACAGGGTCAGTACGAGCAGTACTTC. It specifies CASTRQGQYEQYF.

The J gene is TRBJ2-1, the V gene TRBV3-1, with no clear D. Germline loops: CDR1 LGHDT, CDR2 YNNKEL (reference sequence). Trimming took 1 base from V and 8 from J, leaving 21 bases between them. This CDR3 has 17 amino acids. CDR3: CASSQGYSSFTYDEQFF. The CDR3 DNA reads TGTGCCAGCAGCCAAGGGTACAGCTCGTTTACCTATGATGAGCAGTTCTTC.

The rearrangement joins TRBV10-3 to TRBJ2-7; D ambiguous. The DNA end lines up better with TRBJ2-5; the J call may be wrong. The germline CDR1 and CDR2 sequences are ENHRY and SYGVKD. The CDR3 loop spans 12 amino acids. CDR3 nucleotide sequence: TGTGCCATAGCCGAGGACCCCGGGACCCAGTACTTC. This gives the protein CAIAEDPGTQYF.

This clonotype was detected a few times. This chain joins TRBV6-5 and TRBJ1-2; a possible D gene is TRBD1 (5 bases). Between the trimmed V and J ends, which lost 2 bases and 2 bases, there was a span of 9 bases. Germline V gene sequence: CDR1 MNHEY, CDR2 SVGAGI. There are 14 residues in the CDR3. CDR3 residues: CASSYADSNYGYTF. Here the CDR3 DNA reads TGTGCCAGCAGTTACGCAGACAGCAACTATGGCTACACCTTC.

This clonotype turned up a few times. V usage is TRBV7-6 and J usage is TRBJ1-1; D is perhaps TRBD1 (5 bases). Trimming stripped 2 bases from V and 4 bases from J, with 17 bases between. The CDR3 consists of 16 residues. From germline, CDR1 is SGHVS and CDR2 FNYEAQ. The CDR3 region has the DNA TGTGCCAGCAGCTTATTCTCCGGGGGAGATGGCACTGAAGCTTTCTTT. Protein product: CASSLFSGGDGTEAFF.

The sample holds many counts of this clonotype. The rearrangement uses TRBV29-1 and TRBJ1-6; 8 nucleotides agree with TRBD1. Trimming took 4 bases from V and 9 from J; bases not matched to a gene: 5. CDR1 SQVTM and CDR2 ANQGSEA come from the germline V gene. The CDR3 loop spans 13 amino acids. CDR3 DNA: TGCAGCGTTGGACAGGGGTTCGGTTCACCCCTCCACTTT. This codes for CSVGQGFGSPLHF.

The chain recombines TRBV6-2 or TRBV6-3 with TRBJ2-5; D is ambiguous. The germline gives CDR1 MNHEY, CDR2 SVGEGT. The length of the CDR3 is 10 residues. Trimming cost V 7 bases and J 5 bases, with 5 bases left between them. CDR3 amino acids: CASNRETQYF. CDR3 nucleotide sequence: TGTGCCAGCAACCGGGAGACCCAGTACTTC.

The chain is built from TRBV13 and TRBJ1-2; TRBD1 aligns across 7 bases. This CDR3 comprises 15 residues. V shed 6 bases and J 4 bases; nucleotides not matched to a gene: 11. CDR1 is PRHDT and CDR2 is FYEKMQ in the germline V gene (reference sequence). The CDR3 nucleotides are TGTGCCAGCAGACCAGGGGGGGGCTTTGGCTATGGCTACACCTTC. It yields the protein CASRPGGGFGYGYTF.

This clonotype came up a few times. The J gene is TRBJ2-7, the V gene TRBV7-2; TRBD1 is a possible D gene (6 bases). With 5 bases removed from V and 1 base from J, the gap between germline ends came to 9 bases. There are 13 residues in the CDR3. The V gene's germline CDR1 is SGHTA and CDR2 FQGNSA. Here the CDR3 DNA reads TGTGCCAGCAGCACCGGGACATCCTACGAGCAGTACTTC. It is translated as CASSTGTSYEQYF.

This clonotype was picked up a small number of times. The rearrangement uses TRBV20-1 and TRBJ1-2; D is unclear. V dropped 3 bases and J dropped 4 bases, with 15 bases sitting between them. CDR3 length: 14 amino acids. From germline, CDR1 is DFQATT and CDR2 SNEGSKA (reference sequence). This CDR3 is CSASRSSQGYGYTF. CDR3 nucleotide sequence: TGCAGTGCTAGCCGGTCCTCGCAAGGCTATGGCTACACCTTC.

Only a few counts were recorded for this clonotype. The chain employs TRBV6-2 or TRBV6-3 and TRBJ2-2; TRBD1 matches at 10 bases. Germline V gives CDR1 MNHEY, CDR2 SVGEGT. The CDR3 is made up of 16 amino acids. The trim removed 7 bases at V and 5 bases at J, leaving 10 bases unmatched. DNA for the CDR3: TGTGCCAGCACCTGGGACAGGGGCCCCGGGACCGGGGAGCTGTTTTTT. Its protein is CASTWDRGPGTGELFF.

This clonotype was found a few times. The rearrangement links TRBV6-6 to TRBJ2-5; D is undetermined. The CDR3 runs 13 residues. V was trimmed by 0 bases and J by 1 base, leaving 3 bases between them. From germline, CDR1 is MNHNY and CDR2 SVGAGI (reference sequence). The CDR3 spells CASSYSPQETQYF. CDR3 sequence (DNA): TGTGCCAGCAGTTACTCCCCCCAAGAGACCCAGTACTTC.

The chain joins TRBV3-1 to TRBJ2-5, with D perhaps matching TRBD1 (5 bases). Germline assignment: CDR1 LGHDT and CDR2 YNNKEL (reference sequence). Trimming took off 0 bases at V and 1 base at J, with 9 bases between the two ends. There are 15 residues in the CDR3. CDR3 sequence (DNA): TGTGCCAGCAGCCAAGATTTACAGGTCCAAGAGACCCAGTACTTC. It yields the protein CASSQDLQVQETQYF.

Only a few counts were recorded for this clonotype. The genes are TRBV5-1 and TRBJ2-5; TRBD1 matches at 7 bases. The trim removed 5 bases at V and 3 bases at J, leaving 7 bases unmatched. Germline-derived CDR1 and CDR2 are SGHRS and YFSETQ. The CDR3 has 14 residues. The CDR3 region is CASSFPDREETQYF. The CDR3 region has the DNA TGCGCCAGCAGTTTCCCTGACAGGGAAGAGACCCAGTACTTC.

There are a few counts of this clonotype. The chain is built from TRBV29-1 and TRBJ2-7; D is possibly TRBD1 (5 bases). The CDR3 length is 14 residues. The V end lost 1 base, the J end lost 0 bases, and 10 bases lay between the germline ends. Germline V CDR1 and CDR2: SQVTM, ANQGSEA. The CDR3 DNA reads as TGCAGCGTTGAAGTAGCAGACAGCTCCTACGAGCAGTACTTC. This encodes CSVEVADSSYEQYF.

The CDR3 region has the DNA TGTGCCAGCAGCCAAGATGATCTCGGGTACCGAGAGACCCAGTACTTC. This encodes CASSQDDLGYRETQYF. V gene TRBV3-1 combines with J gene TRBJ2-5, with D hard to call. V lost 0 bases and J 4 bases, leaving 15 bases between the germline ends. Looked up from germline, CDR1 is LGHDT and CDR2 is YNNKEL (reference sequence). This CDR3 is built from 16 residues.

This chain links TRBV6-5 with TRBJ1-2; D remains unclear. The V end lost 4 bases, the J end lost 0 bases, and 12 bases lay between the germline ends. Germline CDR1 is MNHEY and CDR2 is SVGAGI. This CDR3 comprises 15 residues. CDR3 residues: CASSSPGISNYGYTF. CDR3 coding DNA: TGTGCCAGCAGTTCCCCCGGGATATCTAACTATGGCTACACCTTC.

This chain joins TRBV27 and TRBJ2-1; D possibly matches TRBD1 or TRBD2 (6 bases each). The end of the DNA aligns better with TRBJ2-7, so the J call may be wrong. CDR1 is MNHEY and CDR2 is SMNVEV in the germline V gene (reference sequence). The CDR3 is made up of 17 amino acids. The chain's CDR3 is CASSRTRGLEGSNEQYF. For the CDR3, the DNA is TGTGCCAGCAGTCGCACCCGGGGGCTAGAAGGATCCAATGAGCAGTACTTC.

This rearrangement joins TRBV20-1 to TRBJ2-1; D perhaps matches TRBD1 (7 bases). The CDR3 extends over 14 amino acids. Germline lookup yields CDR1 DFQATT and CDR2 SNEGSKA (reference sequence). Trimming cost V 1 base and J 6 bases, with 13 bases left between them. The CDR3: CSARGGGGPNEQFF. CDR3 DNA: TGCAGTGCTAGAGGAGGAGGGGGCCCCAATGAGCAGTTCTTC.

Worth noting for this clonotype: One end of the junction fails to match germline, which may point to a read error. This sequence joins TRBV5-1 and TRBJ2-5; D ambiguous. This CDR3 contains 15 residues. Looked up from germline, CDR1 is SGHRS and CDR2 is YFSETQ. The CDR3 region has the DNA TGTGCCAGCAGCCAATCAAAGCAGCAACAAGAGACCCAGTACTTC. Protein product: CASSQSKQQQETQYF.

This chain uses TRBV20-1 with TRBJ2-5; perhaps TRBD1 as D (6 bases). The J call could be wrong; TRBJ2-7 is a better fit for the DNA end. The CDR3 runs 13 residues. Germline CDR1 reads DFQATT; CDR2 reads SNEGSKA (reference sequence). The CDR3 coding sequence is TGCAGTGCTAATACAGGGATTCGTTACGAGCAGTACTTC. This gives the protein CSANTGIRYEQYF.